These 9 T cell receptor beta chains originate from one sample sequenced in a study of blood T cell repertoires in COVID-19. Profiling relied on immunoSEQ multiplex PCR, and the TCRdb table lists in-frame clones only, not all of them. The profile covers fewer than 350,000 clones, with around 90% appearing a single time and about 4% taken by the ten largest. What was sequenced was PBMCs or T cells enriched from blood (not recorded which). Every receptor here comes from a woman aged 25 to 45 with acute COVID-19.

The chain couples TRBV27 to TRBJ1-1; D may be TRBD1 (6 bases). Trimming pared 6 bases from V and 10 bases from J, leaving 12 bases between. The CDR3 consists of 11 residues. Germline values: CDR1 MNHEY, CDR2 SMNVEV (reference sequence). CDR3 in DNA: TGTGCCAGCAGATTTCAGGGGATAGCTTTCTTT. Translating it yields CASRFQGIAFF.

V and J are TRBV30 and TRBJ2-6; D is unclear. With 5 bases removed from V and 4 bases from J, the gap between germline ends came to 12 bases. CDR3 length: 14 amino acids. The V gene's germline CDR1 is GTSNPN and CDR2 SVGIG (reference sequence). The CDR3 here is CAWGRRSGANVLTF. The CDR3 DNA is TGTGCCTGGGGTAGGAGATCGGGGGCCAACGTCCTGACTTTC.

The V call is TRBV5-1, the J call TRBJ1-1, with D unclear. With 0 bases removed from V and 0 bases from J, the gap between germline ends came to 9 bases. Germline V gene lookup returns CDR1 SGHRS and CDR2 YFSETQ. CDR3 size: 15 residues. The DNA for the CDR3 is TGCGCCAGCAGCTTGGGTCCATCCATGAACACTGAAGCTTTCTTT. This encodes CASSLGPSMNTEAFF. Full variable domain (rest looked up from reference TRBV5-1 and TRBJ1-1): KAGVTQTPRYLIKTRGQQVTLSCSPISGHRSVSWYQQTPGQGLQFLFEYFSETQRNKGNFPGRFSGRQFSNSRSEMNVSTLELGDSALYLCASSLGPSMNTEAFFGQGTRLTVV.

The chain has TRBV18 and TRBJ2-3; 11 positions match TRBD2. This CDR3 is built from 17 residues. Germline values: CDR1 KGHSH, CDR2 LQKENI. V lost 2 bases and J lost 5; bases outside the gene matches: 9. Here the CDR3 DNA reads TGTGCCAGCTCACCAGGGCTAGCGGGAGGAGTTAGAGATACGCAGTATTTT. Translating it yields CASSPGLAGGVRDTQYF.

The V gene is TRBV7-2, the J gene TRBJ2-7; possibly TRBD2 for D (5 bases). Germline V gene lookup returns CDR1 SGHTA and CDR2 FQGNSA. With 5 bases removed from V and 2 bases from J, the gap between germline ends came to 19 bases. The CDR3 consists of 16 residues. The CDR3 reads CASSTRRSGKPYEQYF. The CDR3 region has the DNA TGTGCCAGCAGCACAAGAAGAAGCGGTAAACCCTACGAGCAGTACTTC.

The chain carries TRBV6-2 or TRBV6-3 and TRBJ2-6, with 7 bases lining up with TRBD1. With V trimmed by 4 bases and J by 0 bases, 6 bases remained unmatched. CDR1 is MNHEY, CDR2 SVGEGT, per germline. CDR3 length: 17 amino acids. The DNA of the CDR3 is TGTGCCAGCAGTTCGTCGGGACAGTCCTCTGGGGCCAACGTCCTGACTTTC. As protein: CASSSSGQSSGANVLTF.

The chain uses TRBV27 and TRBJ2-7; 15 bases align to TRBD2. Germline V gene sequence: CDR1 MNHEY, CDR2 SMNVEV (reference sequence). Unmatched junction bases numbered 6, after V lost 5 bases and J lost 4 bases. CDR3 size: 16 residues. CDR3 region: CASSPGLAGGKYEQYF. The CDR3 DNA follows: TGTGCCAGCAGTCCGGGACTAGCGGGAGGAAAATACGAGCAGTACTTC.

The V call is TRBV15, the J call TRBJ2-3, with D perhaps TRBD2 (5 bases). The CDR3 has 15 residues. Germline V gives CDR1 LNHNV, CDR2 YYDKDF (reference sequence). Trimming removed 4 bases from V and 2 bases from J, with 13 bases in between. CDR3 bases: TGTGCCACCAGCACCCGAAGGGAGTACACAGATACGCAGTATTTT. It yields the protein CATSTRREYTDTQYF.

This rearrangement joins TRBV2 to TRBJ1-5; weak D call: TRBD1 (6 bases). Germline values: CDR1 SNHLY, CDR2 FYNNEI. The CDR3 runs to 17 residues. V lost 1 base, J lost 3 bases, and 16 bases lay in between. The CDR3 spells CASSEVARGWDNQPQHF. DNA for the CDR3: TGTGCCAGCAGTGAAGTGGCCAGGGGTTGGGACAATCAGCCCCAGCATTTT.